One T cell receptor (beta chain) is described in this entry. Antigen specificity is unknown. Germline V lookup: CDR1 MDHEN, CDR2 SYDVKM. V shed 2 bases and J 4 bases; nucleotides not matched to a gene: 19. The CDR3 is 19 amino acids. This record belongs to a study of cytotoxic CD8 clonotypes in ibrutinib-treated CLL. The wider study: Response samples followed a median about twelve months of treatment, range 6 to 36. Study outcomes and limitations: The clonality rise at ibrutinib response reflected private clonotype expansion. Clonality increased with ibrutinib response but returned toward baseline at progression. Starting clonality was above that of age-matched healthy donors and tracked circulating CD8+ T-cell counts.

Repertoires were generated with immunoSEQ multiplex PCR, while TCRdb's copy carries only in-frame clones and drops some. The top ten clones hold 5.5% to 8% of a sample with 300,000 to 350,000 clones, just under 80% of them seen once. The J gene is TRBJ2-7, the V gene TRBV28, with 8 bases matching TRBD2. The source material was PBMCs, sampled before ibrutinib treatment. The clonotype originates from a human donor with chronic lymphocytic leukemia. CDR3 nucleotide sequence: TGTGCCAGCAGTTTACCCGTGCCCTCGGTAGCGGGATTGGGGTACGAGCAGTACTTC. The encoded protein is CASSLPVPSVAGLGYEQYF.